Listed below are T cell receptor beta chains from one sample, sequenced in a study of cytomegalovirus exposure and HLA in healthy donors. This table comes from immunoSEQ multiplex PCR, and its TCRdb copy is limited to in-frame clones, with some not included. The data contain over 150,000 clones, about four fifths of them singletons. The sequencing sample was made of PBMCs. The receptors come from a male donor in good health and CMV-seronegative. Both conserved end residues are trimmed from each CDR3.

>TRBV28|TRBJ1-2
ASSAGWGYT
>TRBV9|TRBJ2-7
ASSVGGSGSLGEQY
>TRBV30|-
AWTTNRVVYEQY
>TRBV30|TRBJ2-7
AWSPRPGQGLYEQY
>TRBV5-1|TRBJ1-2
ASSSSGWRAYGYT
>TRBV7-8|TRBJ2-7
ASSKGVGGRTLYEQY
>TRBV12-5|TRBJ1-1
ASGFDRKTEAF
>TRBV5-6|TRBJ2-5
ASSSRTYETQY
>TRBV30|TRBJ1-3
AWMGDWTGNSGNTIY
>TRBV28|TRBJ1-5
ASSGVDVYNQPQH
>TRBV27|TRBJ1-1
ASSHDSDTEAF
>TRBV5-4|-
ASSLQGPGDEQY
>TRBV30|TRBJ1-2
AWSPTGGRAYGYT
>TRBV9|TRBJ1-3
ASSVGVAGNTIY
>TRBV6-1|TRBJ2-7
ASKLSGGLSYEQY
>TRBV19|TRBJ1-5
ASSIVGGQTNQPQH
>TRBV4-1|TRBJ1-2
ASSQDDRALNGYT
>TRBV5-6|-
ASSLGGGLSSYEQY
>TRBV27|TRBJ1-2
ASSLFPRVQDSNYGYT
>TRBV27|TRBJ2-2
ASSSSNTGELF